This entry concerns a single TCR beta chain. The antigen this receptor binds is unknown. Mismatch with germline at one junction end may stem from a read error. Including cysteine and phenylalanine, the CDR3 has 13 amino acids. The read is trimmed to its CDR3 DNA, 39 bases read in frame from base 1. The germline V gene sets CDR1 to KGHSH and CDR2 to LQKENI. Library preparation used RACE. The data were produced on a NextSeq 500. During library preparation, unique molecular identifiers were attached to individual cDNA molecules so that TCRs could be counted in a quantitative, reproducible way. For every blood RNA sample, sequencing covered both the TCR alpha and TCR beta chains. As for how the authors treated the data: The median number of TCRs per sample was approximately 93,000, ranging from roughly 23,224 to 690,600. V, J and CDR3 annotation of the TCR reads was carried out using the Decombinator software suite. For the PS versus PT1 abundance plots, all samples were subsampled to the same number of TCRs (28,000). Expanded TCRs were defined as absent before sensitization and observed at least eight times at the 2-week time point. TCRdb took the public reads, trimmed them with fastp at Q25, ran MiXCR for clone calling and kept in-frame beta chains. A single entry per CDR3 protein holds the most common genes and DNA from its merged rows. In this record, the V and J calls reflect TCRdb's handling and not the investigators' own analysis. This sample gives 90,000 or so distinct CDR3 sequences in total; under 12% of them show up just once. The top ten constitute 2% to 2.5% of the sample.

This sample stems from a study of human T cells and chemical hapten exposure (dated by TCRdb to the early 2020s). Concerning the study at large: For sensitization, 2% DPC in acetone was applied to a 2 cm by 2 cm area of upper inner arm skin. Patch testing was done on the upper back using Finn chambers containing 0.01% DPC, and results were scored after 6 days according to International Contact Dermatitis Research Group standards. Blood for TCR sequencing was provided by twenty-nine alopecia patients at one to four time points (pre-sensitization, 2, 6 and 24 weeks). In alopecia patients, the study followed how the peripheral blood TCR repertoire changed in vivo over primary and secondary sensitization to diphenylcyclopropenone (DPC), a hapten. The mostly female patient cohort included alopecia areata with under or over 50% scalp involvement, alopecia totalis and alopecia universalis. Throughout the approximately 25-week study period, patients were also given weekly therapeutic DPC doses on the scalp. Libraries were combined into a pool for sequencing, and differences in TCR yield between samples came mainly from small differences in library volumes within the pool. Patient blood was sampled pre-sensitization (week 0) and at 2, 6 and about 24 weeks after DPC sensitization. The study at large found these results: Patch test score was positively correlated with the number of PT1 expanded TCRs, with significance at thresholds 8, 16 and 32 but not at 4. Repeated subsampling changed both the strength of the expansion versus patch-test correlation and the threshold at which the correlation became significant. Expanded TCRs formed significantly more large CDR3 similarity clusters than pre-sensitization or healthy control sets, consistent with antigen-driven responses. DPC sensitization did not change the number of TCRs with a frequency above 1 in 1000, and there was no evidence of changes in global repertoire structure. Alopecia, a presumed autoimmune disease, was present in all patients, so the immune response of the patients might differ from that of healthy individuals.

The time point label, read with the paper, signifies: patch test 1, 2 weeks after DPC sensitization. Reading the label with the study, this specimen's treatment or condition is: therapeutic diphenylcyclopropenone sensitization with weekly scalp DPC. Blood at each patch-test visit was drawn before the patch test was applied. Patients were eligible if aged 18 to 70, diagnosed with alopecia and judged suitable for DPC therapy, and pregnant patients were excluded. Unfractionated whole blood was collected in Tempus Blood RNA tubes, and total RNA was extracted from that blood. The V and J segments used are TRBV18 and TRBJ2-4; TRBD1 is perhaps the D gene, given 5 matching bases. Specimen: whole blood, collected in connection with sensitization to the hapten diphenylcyclopropenone (DPC). This TCR was sampled from a man in his forties with alopecia areata. Some clones in this sample may be carry-over from other donors' samples. The nucleotide sequence reads as follows: TGTGCCAGCTCACCGCCGGACAAATACATTCAGTACTTC. This sequence encodes CASSPPDKYIQYF. Supplemented by the reference TRBV18 and TRBJ2-4 proteins around the CDR3, the complete variable domain is NAGVMQNPRHLVRRRGQEARLRCSPMKGHSHVYWYRQLPEEGLKFMVYLQKENIIDESGMPKERFSAEFPKEGPSILRIQQVVRGDSAAYFCASSPPDKYIQYFGAGTRLSVL.